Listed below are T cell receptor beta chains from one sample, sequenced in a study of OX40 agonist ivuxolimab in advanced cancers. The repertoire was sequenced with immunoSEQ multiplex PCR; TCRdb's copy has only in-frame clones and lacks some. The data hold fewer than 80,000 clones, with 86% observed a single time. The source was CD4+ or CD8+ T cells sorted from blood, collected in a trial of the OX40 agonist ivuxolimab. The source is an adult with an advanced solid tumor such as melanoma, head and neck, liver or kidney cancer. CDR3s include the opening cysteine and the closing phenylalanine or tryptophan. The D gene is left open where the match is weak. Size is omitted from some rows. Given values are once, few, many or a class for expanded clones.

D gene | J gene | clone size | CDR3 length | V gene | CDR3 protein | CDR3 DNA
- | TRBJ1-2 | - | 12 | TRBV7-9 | CVSSLVEYGYTF | TGTGTCAGCAGCTTAGTGGAATATGGCTACACCTTC
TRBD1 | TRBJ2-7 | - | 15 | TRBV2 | CASSQRGQDSYEQYF | TGTGCCAGCAGCCAAAGGGGACAGGACTCCTACGAGCAGTACTTC
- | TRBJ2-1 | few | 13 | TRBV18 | CASSPTVYNEQFF | TGTGCCAGCTCACCAACAGTTTACAATGAGCAGTTCTTC
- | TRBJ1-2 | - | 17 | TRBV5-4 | CASSLPWAGRSNYGYTF | TGTGCCAGCAGCCTTCCCTGGGCAGGCAGATCTAACTATGGCTACACCTTC
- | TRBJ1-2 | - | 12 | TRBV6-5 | CASEGYMSGYTF | TGTGCCAGCGAAGGGTATATGTCGGGCTACACCTTC
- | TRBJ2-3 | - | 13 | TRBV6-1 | CASTSLRGYTQYF | TGTGCCAGCACCTCCCTCCGGGGTTATACGCAGTATTTT
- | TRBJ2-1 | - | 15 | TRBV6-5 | CASSYQGWAYNEQFF | TGTGCCAGCAGTTATCAGGGGTGGGCGTACAATGAGCAGTTCTTC
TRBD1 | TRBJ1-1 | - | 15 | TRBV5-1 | CASSPNPGQGSRAFF | TGCGCCAGCAGCCCGAACCCGGGACAGGGCTCGCGAGCTTTCTTT
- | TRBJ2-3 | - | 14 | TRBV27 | CASSSTSLGYTQYF | TGTGCCAGCAGTTCGACCTCCCTTGGTTATACGCAGTATTTT
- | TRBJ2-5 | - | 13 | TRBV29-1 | CSASPGAGETQYF | TGCAGTGCTAGCCCGGGGGCAGGGGAGACCCAGTACTTC
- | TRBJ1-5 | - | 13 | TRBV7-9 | CASSPSGRQPQHF | TGTGCCAGCAGCCCCTCAGGGCGTCAGCCCCAGCATTTT
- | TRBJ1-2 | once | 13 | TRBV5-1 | CASSFVENYGYTF | TGCGCCAGCAGCTTTGTAGAAAACTATGGCTACACCTTC
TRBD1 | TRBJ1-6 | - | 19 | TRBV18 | CASSTQGALLSSYNSPLHF | TGTGCCAGCTCAACACAGGGGGCCCTTTTGAGCTCCTATAATTCACCCCTCCACTTT
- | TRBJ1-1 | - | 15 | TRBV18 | CASSPQAGANTEAFF | TGTGCCAGCTCACCACAGGCAGGAGCGAACACTGAAGCTTTCTTT
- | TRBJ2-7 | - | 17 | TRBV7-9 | CASSPPPPGRRAYEQYF | TGTGCCAGCAGCCCCCCTCCCCCGGGGAGAAGAGCCTACGAGCAGTACTTC
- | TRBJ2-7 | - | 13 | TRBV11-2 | CASSLGIGPGQYF | TGTGCCAGCAGCTTAGGGATCGGACCCGGGCAGTACTTC
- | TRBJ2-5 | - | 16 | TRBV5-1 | CASSLAPDSRRETQYF | TGCGCCAGCAGCTTGGCCCCCGACAGTCGGCGGGAGACCCAGTACTTC
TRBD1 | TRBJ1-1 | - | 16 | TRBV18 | CASSHTGGAGNTEAFF | TGTGCCAGCTCGCACACAGGGGGCGCAGGGAACACTGAAGCTTTCTTT
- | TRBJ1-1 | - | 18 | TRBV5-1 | CASSLARDIIGANTEAFF | TGCGCCAGCAGCTTGGCCCGGGACATCATAGGGGCTAACACTGAAGCTTTCTTT
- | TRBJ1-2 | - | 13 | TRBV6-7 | CASNLGIQYGYTF | TGTGCCAGCAACCTCGGGATCCAGTATGGCTACACCTTC
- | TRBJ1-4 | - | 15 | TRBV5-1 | CASSRDGPTNEKLFF | TGCGCCAGCAGCCGGGACGGACCAACTAATGAAAAACTGTTTTTT
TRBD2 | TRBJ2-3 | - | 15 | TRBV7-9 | CASSPRGSGADTQYF | TGTGCCAGCAGCCCCCGGGGTAGCGGGGCAGATACGCAGTATTTT
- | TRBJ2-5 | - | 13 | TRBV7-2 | CASSLGRKETQYF | TGTGCCAGCAGCTTAGGCCGGAAAGAGACCCAGTACTTC
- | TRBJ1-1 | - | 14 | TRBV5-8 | CASSWREPNTEAFF | TGTGCCAGCAGCTGGCGGGAACCTAACACTGAAGCTTTCTTT
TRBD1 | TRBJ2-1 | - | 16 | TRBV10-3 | CAISGGDRGRWDEQFF | TGTGCCATCTCCGGAGGGGACAGGGGAAGGTGGGATGAGCAGTTCTTC
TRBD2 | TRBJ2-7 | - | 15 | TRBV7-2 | CASSLGSSGDYEQYF | TGTGCCAGCAGCTTAGGTAGCAGCGGGGACTACGAGCAGTACTTC
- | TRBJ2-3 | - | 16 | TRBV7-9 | CASSFYRGTSTDTQYF | TGTGCCAGCAGCTTTTATAGAGGGACTAGCACAGATACGCAGTATTTT
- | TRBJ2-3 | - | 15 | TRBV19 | CASSIKSVGTDTQYF | TGTGCCAGTAGTATAAAGAGCGTCGGGACAGATACGCAGTATTTT
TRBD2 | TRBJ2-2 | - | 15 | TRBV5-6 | CASSFGGSDTGELFF | TGTGCCAGCAGCTTCGGGGGGTCGGACACCGGGGAGCTGTTTTTT
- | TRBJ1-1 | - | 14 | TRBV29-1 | CSGRRDTRNTEAFF | TGCAGCGGTCGCCGGGACACGAGGAACACTGAAGCTTTCTTT
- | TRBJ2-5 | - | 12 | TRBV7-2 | CASSFPGAAQYF | TGTGCCAGCAGCTTTCCCGGCGCGGCCCAGTACTTC
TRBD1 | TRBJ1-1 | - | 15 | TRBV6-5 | CASSYTGQGNTEAFF | TGTGCCAGCAGTTACACCGGACAGGGAAACACTGAAGCTTTCTTT
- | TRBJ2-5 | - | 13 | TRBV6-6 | CASSYPERMTQYF | TGTGCCAGCAGTTACCCCGAACGTATGACCCAGTACTTC
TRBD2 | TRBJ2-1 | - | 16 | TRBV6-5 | CASSYLFSGAYNEQFF | TGTGCCAGCAGTTACTTGTTTAGCGGGGCGTACAATGAGCAGTTCTTC
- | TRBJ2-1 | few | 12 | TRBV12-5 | CASGLQWNEQFF | TGTGCTAGTGGTTTGCAATGGAATGAGCAGTTCTTC
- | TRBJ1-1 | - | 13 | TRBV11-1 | CASSSQLNTEAFF | TGTGCCAGCAGCTCCCAACTAAACACTGAAGCTTTCTTT